This TCR beta chain is drawn from a study of beta chain features in type 1 diabetes (dated by TCRdb to the late 2010s). As for the study more broadly: Mean age, gender distribution, total cell number and subset yield were not different between patients and healthy donors. Across all samples, fewer than 130 million sorted cells were examined, and cell number per subset correlated strongly with RNA yield. The study compared TCRB repertoires of sorted circulating CD4+ T cell subsets between recently diagnosed type 1 diabetes patients and matched healthy donors. Naive and central memory subsets were obtained from all 28 donors, but regulatory and stem cell-like memory subsets were isolated from only 8 patients and 8 healthy donors. Beyond this particular receptor, the publication reports: At VDJ recombination sites, patients with type 1 diabetes made fewer insertions and deleted more nucleotides, a pattern implying thymic rearrangement abnormalities. Type 1 diabetes patients showed a moderate but significant shortening of TCRB CDR3 length in all four CD4+ subsets. Naive, central memory and regulatory TCRB repertoires appeared to be more similar among patients than among healthy donors. Shorter templates might be favored by PCR, yet because patient and control samples were amplified and corrected together, any such skew would affect both groups equally. Because the HLA sub-analyses included only small numbers of individuals, any influence of HLA type on TCRB rearrangement was left unresolved. Because cDNA rather than genomic DNA was sequenced, highly expressing activated cells could have been over-represented, although no difference in activation and CD3 levels was found between groups.

The CDR3 starts with the cysteine, ends with the phenylalanine, and has 15 residues. Just CDR3 DNA is preserved here, 45 bases in frame from base 1. The germline V gene specifies SGHTA as CDR1 and FQGTGA as CDR2. The germline V and J ends show losses of 4 bases and 4 bases respectively, and no gene match explains 3 bases of the junction. The entire amount of isolated RNA was reverse transcribed using the High Capacity cDNA Reverse Transcription Kit, so the sequenced TCRB transcripts were expressed ones. Naive, central memory and regulatory T cell samples underwent deep immunoSEQ sequencing, averaging roughly 3.3 million total reads per sample. Sorted cells were lysed in RLT buffer, and RNA was extracted using DNase-treated RNeasy Micro or Mini kits according to cell number. Each cell subset was processed separately to prevent cross-contamination, with patient and healthy donor samples processed together. The immunoSEQ multiplex PCR was used to amplify TCRB sequences from cDNA, yielding 87-bp fragments that span the CDR3 region. The amplicons were sequenced using the Illumina HiSeq platform. Processing in the source paper ran as follows. PCR bias was computationally corrected using synthetic template baselines, reads within Hamming distance 2 were collapsed, and singletons that could not be merged were discarded. By aligning reads against IMGT, V, D and J genes, CDR3 length, and insertions or deletions at six rearrangement sites were assigned. Within each subset, clonotype counts were normalized to sorted cell number, and only after that were true diversity and Gini coefficients computed with the tcR R package. The overlap coefficient, calculated on TCRB nucleotide sequences, was used to measure repertoire sharing. TCRdb retrieved this table from immuneACCESS and kept in-frame rearrangements only. Not all clones are present; in checked studies, unresolved V genes account for under half, and no reason is known for the remainder. The V and J calls and clone size are taken from that table; D and trimming were inferred from the DNA. The sample has approximately 150,000 clones on record, 13% of them singletons. The top ten hold approximately 1.3% of the sample.

Turning to this clone: It lacks a known antigen. Base qualities are not at hand, and no much larger clone is one base apart.

A single peripheral blood draw of roughly 0.11 L on average was collected from each donor into heparinised tubes. A BD FACSAria II and a panel including CD45RO, CCR7, CD25, CD127, CD95 and CD27 were used to sort naive, central memory, regulatory and stem cell-like memory CD4+ T cells. All sorted populations exceeded 98% purity. Right away, PBMCs were isolated by Lymphoprep density gradient centrifugation and were stained directly, with no culture step. So that batch effects would be minimized, each experiment stained and sorted samples in pairs, pairing one healthy donor with one patient. Sequenced input: central memory CD4+ T cells from blood. The TCR originated in a man in his late teens or twenties with type 1 diabetes. The sequence is built from TRBV7-3 and TRBJ1-5; 11 junctional bases match TRBD1. The nucleotide sequence is given as TGTGCCAGCAGCTCGGGGACAGGGGGAAATCAGCCCCAGCATTTT. Its protein is CASSSGTGGNQPQHF.